This T cell receptor (beta chain) was identified during a study of blood T cell repertoires in COVID-19 (TCRdb year 2020). About the full investigation: The collaborator samples originated in the United States, Italy and Spain and spanned the acute and convalescent phases of COVID-19. The prospective study material was composed of cDNA or gDNA derived from T cells, B-cell-depleted T cells, or PBMCs. The dataset comprised deeply sampled blood TCRbeta repertoires from subjects exposed to, actively infected with, or recovered from COVID-19. The repertoires were released in a freely available public database meant as a resource for research on the immune response to SARS-CoV-2. Samples were obtained from the ongoing ImmuneRACE study (first 160 participants) and from over 1,000 subjects provided by 6 global collaborators. Sample metadata almost always included a de-identified subject ID, COVID-19 status, age in years and sex. HLA class I and class II types, where available, came from metadata supplied by the sample provider rather than from assay-based typing. Results and caveats for the whole study, not just this receptor: The amount of clinical and demographic metadata varied by source and participant and was provided uncurated.

Counted from cysteine to phenylalanine, this CDR3 has 12 amino acids. Only the CDR3 DNA stays, 36 bases, in frame from base 1. Trimming leaves V shorter by 7 bases and J shorter by 6 bases, with the junction holding 0 bases beyond the gene matches. The germline V gene specifies SNHLY as CDR1 and FYNNEI as CDR2. The immunoSEQ Assay, a bias-controlled multiplex PCR, was used to amplify TCRbeta CDR3 regions from genomic DNA. As for how the authors treated the data: The number of nucleated cells in each sample was estimated by amplification of reference gene primers within the assay. To quantify the absolute abundance of each unique TCRbeta CDR3 rearrangement, sequence reads were collapsed and filtered. Productive Simpson clonality was computed per sample as the square root of Simpson's diversity index over productive rearrangements. The table comes from immuneACCESS by way of TCRdb, which keeps in-frame sequences with V and J called. Part of the clones is missing from these tables; in studies checked, under half for an unresolved V gene and the rest for unknown reasons. D and trimming come from the DNA, and the V and J calls and clone size come from that table. This sample holds fewer than 60,000 clones; around nine tenths were observed only once. The ten largest clones capture roughly 6.5% of the sample.

Notes on this clone: Its cognate antigen has yet to be identified. No much larger clone exists at a distance of one base, and base qualities are not known.

At one collaborating source in Seattle, patients were enrolled during active infection and were followed longitudinally through the course of disease. Whole blood was collected in K2EDTA tubes by collaborating institutions according to the institutions' own protocols. Collaborator samples were shipped for TCRbeta analysis as frozen whole blood, isolated PBMCs, or DNA extracted from either sample type. The chain is assembled from TRBV2 and TRBJ1-6, with 7 middle bases fitting TRBD1. The specimen was peripheral blood. The receptor was derived from a woman aged 55-69 years with COVID-19, enrolled during active disease. The CDR3 has the sequence CASTGGNSPLHF. The bases are TGTGCCAGCACAGGGGGTAATTCACCCCTCCACTTT.